This TCR beta chain came from a study of T-cell memory formation after mild COVID-19. TCRdb fed the 5' RACE reads into MiXCR, producing one record per CDR3 protein. The sample has a few hundred thousand distinct CDR3 sequences; 20% to 25% are singletons. This clonotype was observed a handful of times. The clonotype comes from an adult woman who had mild COVID-19 (a few samples of this study predate the infection). Cell type and time point are not known. Sequencing was carried out using PBMCs or a T cell subset sorted from them (not recorded which).

CDR3 loop: CASSQTSGRNNEQFF. The CDR3 DNA sequence: TGTGCCAGCAGCCAGACTAGCGGGAGGAACAATGAGCAGTTCTTC. V and J are TRBV7-9 and TRBJ2-1; 13 positions agree with TRBD2. CDR1 and CDR2 (germline): SEHNR, FQNEAQ (reference sequence). There are 15 residues in the CDR3. Trimming cost V 5 bases and J 5 bases; bases outside gene matches: 3.